The source of this TCR beta chain is a study of blood T cell repertoires in COVID-19. The data were produced by immunoSEQ multiplex PCR, yet TCRdb's version contains in-frame clones alone and is incomplete. The sample records some 380,000 clones, around 87% being singletons. Germline V CDR1 and CDR2: SGDLS, YYNGEE. With 3 bases clipped from V and 4 bases from J, the junction kept 5 bases outside the gene matches. The CDR3 extends over 14 amino acids. The table lists this clone with a count of one. Material: PBMCs or T cells enriched from blood (not recorded which). This chain links TRBV9 with TRBJ1-2; 8 nucleotides match TRBD1. The receptor comes from a man aged 25 to 45 who had recovered from COVID-19. CDR3 in DNA: TGTGCCAGCAGCGCGCAGACAGGGGCCTATGGCTACACCTTC. Translating gives CASSAQTGAYGYTF. The entire variable domain, with the rest obtained from reference TRBV9 and TRBJ1-2, is as follows: DSGVTQTPKHLITATGQRVTLRCSPRSGDLSVYWYQQSLDQGLQFLIQYYNGEERAKGNILERFSAQQFPDLHSELNLSSLELGDSALYFCASSAQTGAYGYTFGSGTRLTVV.